These 28 T cell receptor beta chains originate from one sample sequenced in a study of shared clonotypes between healthy human individuals. Clones were read by immunoSEQ multiplex PCR, and TCRdb kept only the in-frame ones, dropping some. The table shows about 2,500,000 clones, with around nine tenths occurring only once. Sequencing was carried out using naive CD4+ T cells sorted from blood. The subset: CD45RA+ positively selected. The receptors here all came from a man between 18 and 29 years old in good health.

The chain links TRBV5-1 to TRBJ1-2; 11 bases line up with TRBD1. The CDR3 is made up of 14 amino acids. Germline V gene lookup returns CDR1 SGHRS and CDR2 YFSETQ. With 4 bases clipped from V and 7 bases from J, the junction kept 6 bases outside the gene matches. CDR3 sequence: CASSQGTGGGGYTF. The DNA for the CDR3 is TGCGCCAGCAGCCAAGGGACAGGGGGAGGTGGCTACACCTTC.

The chain links TRBV5-1 to TRBJ2-5; 7 nucleotides align to TRBD2. The length of the CDR3 is 16 residues. The germline CDR1 and CDR2 sequences are SGHRS and YFSETQ. With 0 bases clipped from V and 1 base from J, the junction kept 6 bases outside the gene matches. The CDR3 spells CASSLGLAVIQETQYF. The CDR3 nucleotides are TGCGCCAGCAGCTTGGGTCTAGCGGTAATCCAAGAGACCCAGTACTTC.

This CDR3 is CASTQRGRDTEAFF. CDR3 nucleotide sequence: TGTGCCAGCACCCAGAGGGGCAGGGACACTGAAGCTTTCTTT. The J gene is TRBJ1-1, the V gene TRBV6-5; TRBD1 is a possible D gene (5 bases). V was pared by 7 bases and J by 3 bases, with 15 bases between. Germline loops: CDR1 MNHEY, CDR2 SVGAGI. This CDR3 comprises 14 residues.

V is TRBV5-1 and J is TRBJ2-2; tentatively, D is TRBD2 (6 bases). Germline CDR1 and CDR2: SGHRS and YFSETQ. Trimming shortened V by 4 bases and J by 2 bases, and 9 bases separated the two germline ends. This CDR3 is built from 14 residues. The chain's CDR3 is CASSQTSNTGELFF. The CDR3 nucleotides read TGCGCCAGCAGCCAGACTAGTAACACCGGGGAGCTGTTTTTT.

As DNA, the CDR3 is TGTGCCAGCAGCTCGTATCAAGTACCCTCATATGGCTACACCTTC. It is translated as CASSSYQVPSYGYTF. The chain recombines TRBV7-9 with TRBJ1-2; no reliable D call. The CDR3 extends over 15 amino acids. Per germline, CDR1 SEHNR and CDR2 FQNEAQ (reference sequence). V lost 4 bases and J 5 bases, leaving 17 bases between the germline ends.

The rearrangement joins TRBV7-9 to TRBJ2-7; 8 bases line up with TRBD1. J lost 5 bases, V lost 8 bases, and 11 bases had no gene match. Germline V gives CDR1 SEHNR, CDR2 FQNEAQ (reference sequence). The CDR3 has 14 amino acids. The CDR3 is CASSPGQAYDEQYF. The CDR3 coding sequence is TGTGCCAGCTCCCCGGGACAGGCGTACGACGAGCAGTACTTC.

A remark on this clone: This CDR3 is also generated by other DNA sequences in the sample. The genes are TRBV6-1 and TRBJ1-2; weak D call: TRBD1 (5 bases). Germline CDR1 is MNHNS and CDR2 is SASEGT. The V end was cut by 0 bases, the J end by 4 bases, with 9 bases between. CDR3 length equals 14 residues. The CDR3, as DNA: TGTGCCAGCAGTGAAGCGGGGGAGGGCTATGGCTACACCTTC. Its translation is CASSEAGEGYGYTF.

As regards this clone: This sample includes further DNA sequences coding for the same CDR3. The gene calls are TRBV11-2 and TRBJ2-3; D remains unclear. Germline V gene lookup returns CDR1 SGHAT and CDR2 FQNNGV. This CDR3 has 13 residues. Trimming left V 0 bases short and J 3 bases short, with 4 bases between. The CDR3 loop is CASSLERTDTQYF. CDR3 nucleotide sequence: TGTGCCAGCAGCTTAGAACGGACAGATACGCAGTATTTT.

CDR3 amino acids: CASSLEQMQETQYF. In nucleotides, the CDR3 is TGTGCCAGCAGCTTGGAACAGATGCAAGAGACCCAGTACTTC. The V gene is TRBV5-5, the J gene TRBJ2-5; D gene uncertain. This CDR3 is built from 14 residues. Germline-derived CDR1 and CDR2 are SGHKS and YYEKEE (reference sequence). With 0 bases removed from V and 2 bases from J, the gap between germline ends came to 8 bases.

Of note for this clone: This sample includes further DNA sequences coding for the same CDR3. The V gene is TRBV11-3, the J gene TRBJ2-1, with a weak D call TRBD2 (6 bases). Trimming left V 1 base short and J 5 bases short, with 9 bases between. The CDR3 has 14 amino acids. Germline assignment: CDR1 SGHNT and CDR2 YENEEA. The CDR3 DNA reads TGTGCCAGCAGCTTAGGGAGGGCCGACAATGAGCAGTTCTTC. This translates into CASSLGRADNEQFF.

This chain links TRBV2 with TRBJ2-7; 7 bases agree with TRBD1. CDR1 is SNHLY and CDR2 is FYNNEI in the germline V gene. After removal of 1 base from V and 3 bases from J, the junction contained 3 bases not matched to a gene. The CDR3 sequence is 14 residues long. DNA for the CDR3: TGTGCCAGCAGTGAAGGGACAGGCCTCTACGAGCAGTACTTC. It translates to CASSEGTGLYEQYF.

The CDR3 nucleotides read TGTGCCAGCAGTGAAGACAGGGTTGCAGTGCGGGAGCTGTTTTTT. It yields the protein CASSEDRVAVRELFF. V and J are TRBV2 and TRBJ2-2; D may be TRBD1 (6 bases). Germline CDR1 SNHLY, CDR2 FYNNEI. CDR3 size: 15 residues. With 1 base removed from V and 9 bases from J, the gap between germline ends came to 15 bases.

The chain is built from TRBV4-3 and TRBJ1-4, with D perhaps TRBD1 (6 bases). V lost 0 bases, J lost 4 bases, and 12 bases lay in between. Germline CDR1 LGHNA, CDR2 YSLEER. The CDR3 totals 16 residues. The CDR3 loop is CASSQDQGRRNEKLFF. The CDR3 region has the DNA TGCGCCAGCAGCCAAGATCAGGGGCGGCGTAATGAAAAACTGTTTTTT.

This chain uses TRBV2 with TRBJ2-7; the D gene is possibly TRBD2 (5 bases). V shed 7 bases and J shed 6 bases, with 16 bases lying between them. The CDR3 extends over 13 amino acids. CDR1 and CDR2 (germline): SNHLY, FYNNEI. In nucleotides, the CDR3 is TGTGCCAGCAAATCGGACGGGGTCGGCGAGCAGTACTTC. This encodes CASKSDGVGEQYF. Based on the CDR3 plus reference TRBV2 and TRBJ2-7, the full variable domain is EPEVTQTPSHQVTQMGQEVILRCVPISNHLYFYWYRQILGQKVEFLVSFYNNEISEKSEIFDDQFSVERPDGSNFTLKIRSTKLEDSAMYFCASKSDGVGEQYFGPGTRLTVT.

This chain uses TRBV6-4 with TRBJ2-3; 11 bases are a match to TRBD2. The CDR3 runs 17 residues. V shed 5 bases, J shed 0 bases, and the junction held 7 bases outside the gene matches. The germline gives CDR1 MRHNA, CDR2 SNTAGT. The CDR3 DNA reads as TGTGCCAGCAGTCCGGGACTAGCGGTGACTAGCACAGATACGCAGTATTTT. It codes for CASSPGLAVTSTDTQYF.

The rearrangement joins TRBV20-1 to TRBJ2-5, with D unclear. The V gene's germline CDR1 is DFQATT and CDR2 SNEGSKA (reference sequence). This CDR3 contains 11 residues. The germline V and J ends were trimmed by 0 bases and 7 bases, with 6 bases remaining between them. The CDR3 nucleotides are TGCAGTGCTAGAGAGCTAGGGACCCAGTACTTC. Its protein is CSARELGTQYF.

The chain couples TRBV2 to TRBJ1-2, with 7 bases matching TRBD1. The trim removed 7 bases at V and 3 bases at J, leaving 8 bases unmatched. The CDR3 runs to 14 residues. The germline V gene has CDR1 SNHLY and CDR2 FYNNEI. CDR3 protein: CASTGQGGDYGYTF. In nucleotides, the CDR3 is TGTGCCAGCACGGGGCAGGGGGGAGACTATGGCTACACCTTC.

With respect to this clone: Other DNA sequences in this sample translate to the same CDR3. The chain is built from TRBV11-3 and TRBJ1-1; D unclear. Germline assignment: CDR1 SGHNT and CDR2 YENEEA. V lost 5 bases, J lost 3 bases, and 10 bases lay in between. The CDR3 totals 13 residues. The CDR3 spells CASSLDRHTEAFF. CDR3 nucleotides: TGTGCCAGCAGCCTGGACCGACACACTGAAGCTTTCTTT.

The J gene is TRBJ1-6, the V gene TRBV18, with 8 nucleotides matching TRBD1. The CDR3 sequence is 17 residues long. Looked up from germline, CDR1 is KGHSH and CDR2 is LQKENI. V dropped 3 bases and J dropped 0; count of bases not matched to a gene: 4. The CDR3 is CASSPWTGSSYNSPLHF. The CDR3 nucleotides read TGTGCCAGCTCACCGTGGACAGGGAGCTCCTATAATTCACCCCTCCACTTT.

J is TRBJ1-1 and V is TRBV2; D not certain. The CDR3 extends over 13 amino acids. The V end lost 7 bases, the J end lost 1 base, and 10 bases lay between the germline ends. Germline lookup yields CDR1 SNHLY and CDR2 FYNNEI. CDR3: CASKIGENTEAFF. For the CDR3, the DNA is TGTGCCAGCAAAATCGGGGAGAACACTGAAGCTTTCTTT.

The rearrangement links TRBV12-1 to TRBJ2-5; TRBD2 is taken as the D call from the table, unchecked against the DNA. TRBV12-1 is tagged as a pseudogene. The CDR3 contains 20 residues. For the CDR3, the DNA is TGTGCCAGCAGCTTTCCCCCACCGGCTGGCCACCTAGAAAATCAAGAGACCCAGTACTTC. Translation gives CASSFPPPAGHLENQETQYF.

Details on this clone: This same CDR3 is encoded by further DNA sequences in the sample. This chain connects TRBV2 to TRBJ2-1; D remains unclear. The CDR3 sequence is 11 residues long. The V and J ends lost 5 bases and 5 bases respectively, with 4 bases between them. Germline lookup yields CDR1 SNHLY and CDR2 FYNNEI. CDR3 residues: CASSPNNEQFF. CDR3 nucleotides: TGTGCCAGCAGTCCCAACAATGAGCAGTTCTTC.

The CDR3 here is CASGVRAGTNEKLFF. Here the CDR3 DNA reads TGTGCCAGTGGTGTCAGGGCAGGTACTAATGAAAAACTGTTTTTT. The chain is built from TRBV28 and TRBJ1-4; the D gene is possibly TRBD1 (5 bases). The length of the CDR3 is 15 residues. With 9 bases removed from V and 2 bases from J, the gap between germline ends came to 16 bases. Germline values: CDR1 MDHEN, CDR2 SYDVKM.

The gene calls are TRBV19 and TRBJ2-5; tentatively, D is TRBD2 (5 bases). Germline assignment: CDR1 LNHDA and CDR2 SQIVND (reference sequence). The CDR3 loop spans 15 amino acids. Trimming took off 6 bases at V and 1 base at J, with 15 bases between the two ends. The CDR3: CASRSGGHPQETQYF. The CDR3 DNA sequence: TGTGCCAGTAGATCCGGCGGGCATCCCCAAGAGACCCAGTACTTC.

This chain connects TRBV19 to TRBJ1-1; the D gene is possibly TRBD1 (5 bases). Between the trimmed V and J ends, which lost 6 bases and 5 bases, there was a span of 25 bases. From germline, CDR1 is LNHDA and CDR2 SQIVND (reference sequence). The CDR3 totals 17 residues. CDR3 nucleotide sequence: TGTGCCAGTAGCCAGGGCGGACAAGGACGTCGGGAAACTGAAGCTTTCTTT. It yields the protein CASSQGGQGRRETEAFF.

Turning to this clone: Other DNA sequences within the sample encode an identical CDR3. The chain recombines TRBV7-2 with TRBJ1-1; 7 nucleotides align to TRBD1. The ends lost 5 bases at V and 4 bases at J; junction bases unmatched: 7. The CDR3 has 14 residues. Germline assignment: CDR1 SGHTA and CDR2 FQGNSA. The CDR3 bases are TGTGCCAGCAGCCCTCAGGGGGGGGGCACTGAAGCTTTCTTT. It encodes CASSPQGGGTEAFF.

The chain combines TRBV28 with TRBJ2-7, with no clear D. V was trimmed by 4 bases and J by 0 bases, leaving 13 bases between them. The CDR3 contains 15 residues. Per germline, CDR1 MDHEN and CDR2 SYDVKM. DNA of the CDR3: TGTGCCAGCAGTTCCGTGGACGCCAGCTCCTACGAGCAGTACTTC. It translates to CASSSVDASSYEQYF. Complete variable domain (other parts from reference TRBV28 and TRBJ2-7): DVKVTQSSRYLVKRTGEKVFLECVQDMDHENMFWYRQDPGLGLRLIYFSYDVKMKEKGDIPEGYSVSREKKERFSLILESASTNQTSMYLCASSSVDASSYEQYFGPGTRLTVT.

Turning to this clone: The sample carries other DNA sequences with the same CDR3. The rearrangement uses TRBV11-3 and TRBJ2-1, with TRBD2 matching 7 bases. V shed 1 base and J 3 bases; nucleotides not matched to a gene: 3. The V gene's germline CDR1 is SGHNT and CDR2 YENEEA. The length of the CDR3 is 15 residues. For the CDR3, the DNA is TGTGCCAGCAGCTTAGCAGGCGGGAGCTACAATGAGCAGTTCTTC. This codes for CASSLAGGSYNEQFF.